This is a list of T cell receptor beta chains from one sample in a study of T cell responses to AZD1222 COVID-19 vaccine. Clones were sequenced by immunoSEQ multiplex PCR, and TCRdb holds only the in-frame ones, with some missing. Altogether about 120,000 clones are present, around 90% being singletons, with the ten largest covering roughly 5%. The source was peripheral blood, collected on day 0 of AZD1222 vaccination. The receptors come from an adult in good health. CDR3s include the opening cysteine and the closing phenylalanine or tryptophan. Fields, in order: CDR3 DNA, CDR3 protein, D gene, V gene, J gene, clone size. The D gene is left open where the match is weak. The size field is filled for only some rows; it gives once, few, many or a size class.

cdr3_nt: TGTGCCACCAGCAGAGAACAGGGCGCTTTCTCTGGAAACACCATATATTTT
cdr3_aa: CATSREQGAFSGNTIYF
d_call: NA
v_call: TRBV15
j_call: TRBJ1-3
clone_size: NA

cdr3_nt: TGTGCCAGCAGTTTGTCAGGGGATCAGCCCCAGCATTTT
cdr3_aa: CASSLSGDQPQHF
d_call: NA
v_call: TRBV12-3/TRBV12-4
j_call: TRBJ1-5
clone_size: NA

cdr3_nt: TGTGCCAGTAGTACAGGGGAAAAAGGCTACACCTTC
cdr3_aa: CASSTGEKGYTF
d_call: NA
v_call: TRBV19
j_call: TRBJ1-2
clone_size: NA

cdr3_nt: TGTGCCAGCAGCCAAGCGCGGACAGGGTTGCCCCCAAATGAAAAACTGTTTTTT
cdr3_aa: CASSQARTGLPPNEKLFF
d_call: TRBD1
v_call: TRBV14
j_call: TRBJ1-4
clone_size: NA

cdr3_nt: TGTGCCAGCAGCAGCGCCGGGACAGGGGACACTGAAGCTTTCTTT
cdr3_aa: CASSSAGTGDTEAFF
d_call: TRBD1
v_call: TRBV13
j_call: TRBJ1-1
clone_size: NA

cdr3_nt: TGTGCCAGCAGCATCCGGACGGTGAACACTGAAGCTTTCTTT
cdr3_aa: CASSIRTVNTEAFF
d_call: NA
v_call: TRBV5-4
j_call: TRBJ1-1
clone_size: NA

cdr3_nt: TGTGCCAGCTCACCAACAGGATGGCTTGAAAAACTGTTTTTT
cdr3_aa: CASSPTGWLEKLFF
d_call: NA
v_call: TRBV18
j_call: TRBJ1-4
clone_size: NA

cdr3_nt: TGTGCCAGCAGCTTTTGGACAGGCACCTACAATGAGCAGTTCTTC
cdr3_aa: CASSFWTGTYNEQFF
d_call: TRBD1
v_call: TRBV7-9
j_call: TRBJ2-1
clone_size: NA

cdr3_nt: TGTGCTAGTGGTTTTTTTGCGGGAGGGCTGGCCTACAATGAGCAGTTCTTC
cdr3_aa: CASGFFAGGLAYNEQFF
d_call: TRBD2
v_call: TRBV12-5
j_call: TRBJ2-1
clone_size: NA

cdr3_nt: TGTGCCAGCAGCCCCCTGGTCGGCGAGCAGTACTTC
cdr3_aa: CASSPLVGEQYF
d_call: NA
v_call: TRBV9
j_call: TRBJ2-7
clone_size: NA

cdr3_nt: TGTGCCAGCAGTGAAAATCATAGGGGCAATCAGCCCCAGCATTTT
cdr3_aa: CASSENHRGNQPQHF
d_call: NA
v_call: TRBV6-1
j_call: TRBJ1-5
clone_size: NA

cdr3_nt: TGTGCCAGTAGTATACACCGGGACACCTTACTCCACTTT
cdr3_aa: CASSIHRDTLLHF
d_call: NA
v_call: TRBV19
j_call: TRBJ1-6
clone_size: NA

cdr3_nt: TGTGCCAGCAGCCGAGCGACAGGGGCAGGCTATGGCTACACCTTC
cdr3_aa: CASSRATGAGYGYTF
d_call: TRBD1
v_call: TRBV3-1/TRBV3-2
j_call: TRBJ1-2
clone_size: NA

cdr3_nt: TGTGCCAGCTTGGGCGGCTATGGCTACACCTTC
cdr3_aa: CASLGGYGYTF
d_call: NA
v_call: TRBV9
j_call: TRBJ1-2
clone_size: NA

cdr3_nt: TGTGCCAGTAGCACAAGGGGGGACACCATATATTTT
cdr3_aa: CASSTRGDTIYF
d_call: NA
v_call: TRBV19
j_call: TRBJ1-3
clone_size: once

cdr3_nt: TGTGCCAGCAGCTTATTTACGGCAGGCGATTCACCCCTCCACTTT
cdr3_aa: CASSLFTAGDSPLHF
d_call: NA
v_call: TRBV7-9
j_call: TRBJ1-6
clone_size: NA

cdr3_nt: TGTGCCACCAGCAGAGATGTTTATGAGCAGTACTTC
cdr3_aa: CATSRDVYEQYF
d_call: NA
v_call: TRBV15
j_call: TRBJ2-7
clone_size: NA

cdr3_nt: TGTGCCAGCAGCTTAGGTCGGGGGCGGTTTACCGGGGAGCTGTTTTTT
cdr3_aa: CASSLGRGRFTGELFF
d_call: NA
v_call: TRBV7-2
j_call: TRBJ2-2
clone_size: NA

cdr3_nt: TGTGCCAGCAGCCAGATCCCGGGACAAGCTGAAGCTTTCTTT
cdr3_aa: CASSQIPGQAEAFF
d_call: NA
v_call: TRBV6-5
j_call: TRBJ1-1
clone_size: NA

cdr3_nt: TGTGCCAGCAATCGCGGGAGTTTCCCCCCACCACGGTACGAGCAGTACTTC
cdr3_aa: CASNRGSFPPPRYEQYF
d_call: TRBD2
v_call: TRBV28
j_call: TRBJ2-7
clone_size: NA

cdr3_nt: TGTGCCAGCAGTTTTGGTCACAGGCCAACCGGGGAGCTGTTTTTT
cdr3_aa: CASSFGHRPTGELFF
d_call: NA
v_call: TRBV28
j_call: TRBJ2-2
clone_size: NA

cdr3_nt: TGTGCCAGCAGTGTCTCATCCAATCAGCCCCAGCATTTT
cdr3_aa: CASSVSSNQPQHF
d_call: NA
v_call: TRBV6-4
j_call: TRBJ1-5
clone_size: NA

cdr3_nt: TGTGCCAGCAGCCCCACCCCAGGTTCAGGCGATACGCAGTATTTT
cdr3_aa: CASSPTPGSGDTQYF
d_call: NA
v_call: TRBV28
j_call: TRBJ2-3
clone_size: NA